This TCR beta chain is from a study of blood T cell repertoires in COVID-19. The protocol was immunoSEQ multiplex PCR, while the TCRdb copy is restricted to in-frame clones and leaves out a portion. The sample yields about 110,000 clones, 60% to 80% seen once. Germline lookup yields CDR1 GTSNPN and CDR2 SVGIG (reference sequence). V lost 3 bases and J lost 4, with 13 bases in between. The CDR3 is 14 residues long. The material sequenced was peripheral blood. The sequence derives from a human donor with acute or convalescent COVID-19. The donor label of this sample is uncertain. This chain links TRBV30 with TRBJ1-3, with D hard to call. The CDR3, as DNA: TGTGCCTGGAGCCTTGAACGTCGGGGAAACACCATATATTTT. It encodes CAWSLERRGNTIYF.